A single sample is the source of the 23 T cell receptor beta chains below, sequenced in a study of spatial heterogeneity in lung cancer. Time point: blood at routine non-recurrence follow-up after resection. One entry per CDR3 protein, called by TCRdb with MiXCR from the 5' RACE reads. This sample has around 100,000 distinct CDR3 sequences, with about 10% found just once. Sequenced here: PBMCs, sampled at follow-up. Every receptor here comes from a female donor with early-stage non-small cell lung cancer.

This CDR3 reads CASSSTGGAYNEQFF. The CDR3 DNA sequence: TGTGCCAGCAGCTCGACAGGGGGGGCATACAATGAGCAGTTCTTC. The chain uses TRBV7-8 and TRBJ2-1, with 9 bases matching TRBD1. Germline V gene sequence: CDR1 SGHVS, CDR2 FQNEAQ. CDR3 length: 15 residues. V lost 4 bases, J lost 4 bases, and 5 bases stayed unmatched. The complete variable domain, with remaining parts taken from reference TRBV7-8 and TRBJ2-1, reads GAGVSQSPRYKVAKRGQDVALRCDPISGHVSLFWYQQALGQGPEFLTYFQNEAQLDKSGLPSDRFFAERPEGSVSTLKIQRTQQEDSAVYLCASSSTGGAYNEQFFGPGTRLTVL.

The V call is TRBV27, the J call TRBJ2-7, with TRBD2 matching over 10 bases. J was trimmed by 3 bases and V by 10 bases; bases with no gene match: 12. Germline CDR1 MNHEY, CDR2 SMNVEV (reference sequence). This CDR3 region has 15 residues. CDR3 amino acids: CAILERLAGVYEQYV. The DNA of the CDR3 is TGTGCCATCCTGGAGAGGCTAGCGGGAGTCTACGAGCAGTACGTC.

This clonotype was counted at least ten times. V gene TRBV5-1 combines with J gene TRBJ1-2, with D tentatively TRBD1 (6 bases). Looked up from germline, CDR1 is SGHRS and CDR2 is YFSETQ. The V end lost 4 bases, the J end lost 0 bases, and 13 bases lay between the germline ends. The CDR3 has 15 residues. The CDR3 coding sequence is TGCGCCAGCAGCCCACGACAGGCTTCTAACTATGGCTACACCTTC. Translation: CASSPRQASNYGYTF.

This clonotype was recorded at least ten times. At one end the junction does not follow the germline gene, possibly because of a read error. The CDR3 nucleotides read TGTGCCAGCAGCCCCATGGGAGGTACGGGATCTGGCTTC. It specifies CASSPMGGTGSGF. The rearrangement joins TRBV7-9 to TRBJ2-5; weak D call: TRBD2 (6 bases). The CDR3 sequence is 13 residues long. Germline V gives CDR1 SEHNR, CDR2 FQNEAQ (reference sequence).

The CDR3, as DNA: TGTGCCAGCAGCTTGCAGGGGGCCTCTGGAAACACCATATATTTT. Protein sequence: CASSLQGASGNTIYF. The V gene is TRBV7-2, the J gene TRBJ1-3, with 8 bases lining up with TRBD1. V was pared by 3 bases and J by 0 bases, with 1 base of the junction left unmatched. The V gene's germline CDR1 is SGHTA and CDR2 FQGNSA. This CDR3 has 15 amino acids.

There are many counts of this clonotype. The genes are TRBV7-2 and TRBJ2-1; 8 nucleotides line up with TRBD1. Per germline, CDR1 SGHTA and CDR2 FQGNSA. Unmatched junction bases numbered 7, after V lost 5 bases and J lost 7 bases. The CDR3 is 14 amino acids. CDR3 in DNA: TGTGCCAGCAGCCCTTACAGGGGGTGGAATGAGCAGTTCTTC. Protein: CASSPYRGWNEQFF.

This clonotype was observed a handful of times. The V gene is TRBV29-1, the J gene TRBJ1-1; TRBD1 aligns across 7 bases. The CDR3 runs to 13 residues. J was trimmed by 4 bases and V by 7 bases; bases with no gene match: 9. The germline V gene has CDR1 SQVTM and CDR2 ANQGSEA. CDR3 nucleotide sequence: TGCAGCGCCATAGACAGGGTCGGCACTGAAGCTTTCTTT. This gives the protein CSAIDRVGTEAFF.

The V and J genes are TRBV20-1 and TRBJ2-7; D call uncertain. The CDR3 totals 15 residues. Trimming removed 3 bases from V and 0 bases from J, with 15 bases in between. CDR1 DFQATT and CDR2 SNEGSKA come from the germline V gene (reference sequence). The CDR3 loop reads CSASSQRQSSYEQYF. The CDR3 coding sequence is TGCAGTGCTAGCAGTCAACGCCAAAGCTCCTACGAGCAGTACTTC.

This clonotype was seen a handful of times. The chain carries TRBV4-2 and TRBJ1-4; no definite D call. Germline assignment: CDR1 LGHNA and CDR2 YNFKEQ. The CDR3 runs 12 residues. The germline V and J ends were trimmed by 1 base and 8 bases, with 5 bases remaining between them. The CDR3 sequence: CASSQVQEKLFF. The CDR3 DNA reads as TGTGCCAGCAGCCAAGTACAGGAAAAACTGTTTTTT.

V is TRBV27 and J is TRBJ2-3, with 11 positions matching TRBD2. Trimming cost V 6 bases and J 2 bases; bases outside gene matches: 13. Per the germline V gene, CDR1 is MNHEY and CDR2 is SMNVEV (reference sequence). The CDR3 covers 18 residues. The CDR3 protein is CASSRTPGTSGFTDTQYF. The DNA of the CDR3 is TGTGCCAGCAGCCGTACCCCCGGGACTAGCGGATTCACAGATACGCAGTATTTT.

The chain joins TRBV7-2 to TRBJ2-3; 10 positions agree with TRBD2. V lost 4 bases and J lost 0; bases outside the gene matches: 10. CDR3 size: 18 residues. In germline, CDR1 is SGHTA, CDR2 FQGNSA. CDR3 loop: CASSSPTGTSVSTDTQYF. The CDR3 DNA sequence: TGTGCCAGCAGCTCACCCACCGGGACTAGCGTGAGCACAGATACGCAGTATTTT.

The V call is TRBV3-1, the J call TRBJ2-5; 8 bases agree with TRBD1. Trimming cost V 2 bases and J 4 bases; bases outside gene matches: 3. The CDR3 extends over 14 amino acids. The germline CDR1 and CDR2 sequences are LGHDT and YNNKEL (reference sequence). Written as DNA, the CDR3 is TGTGCCAGCAGCCAAAACAGGGGGGCAGAGACCCAGTACTTC. This gives the protein CASSQNRGAETQYF.

V and J are TRBV3-1 and TRBJ2-1, with TRBD2 matching 8 bases. Germline trimming cut 3 bases from V and 1 base from J; bases unmatched to any gene: 11. The CDR3 spans 18 residues. The germline gives CDR1 LGHDT, CDR2 YNNKEL (reference sequence). The CDR3 sequence: CASSQGFSGMGSYNEQFF. CDR3 sequence (DNA): TGTGCCAGCAGCCAGGGGTTTAGCGGGATGGGATCCTACAATGAGCAGTTCTTC.

In its sample, this clonotype was seen many times. V is TRBV11-1 and J is TRBJ1-1; TRBD1 is a possible D gene (5 bases). The CDR3 contains 13 residues. V lost 5 bases to trimming and J lost 1 base, with 8 bases between them. Germline values: CDR1 SGHAT, CDR2 FQDESV (reference sequence). CDR3 in amino acids: CASSRGQNTEAFF. The CDR3 coding sequence is TGTGCCAGCAGCAGAGGACAGAACACTGAAGCTTTCTTT.

This clonotype has just a few counts. The chain joins TRBV3-1 to TRBJ2-1; maybe TRBD2 (6 bases). There are 14 residues in the CDR3. Looked up from germline, CDR1 is LGHDT and CDR2 is YNNKEL (reference sequence). V lost 1 base to trimming and J lost 8 bases, with 12 bases between them. CDR3 nucleotides: TGTGCCAGCAGCCAAGTCCTCGGGAGCTATGAGCAGTTCTTC. Amino acid sequence: CASSQVLGSYEQFF.

There are many counts of this clonotype. The genes are TRBV6-5 and TRBJ2-7, with 8 bases lining up with TRBD1. Trimming at V came to 0 bases and at J to 7 bases, leaving 5 bases not matched to a gene. Per germline, CDR1 MNHEY and CDR2 SVGAGI. CDR3 length: 14 residues. The CDR3 region is CASSYSRTGGEQYV. DNA for the CDR3: TGTGCCAGCAGTTACTCTCGTACAGGGGGAGAGCAGTACGTC.

The V call is TRBV19, the J call TRBJ2-1; TRBD2 matches at 10 bases. The CDR3 has 14 residues. V shed 6 bases, J shed 8 bases, and the junction held 7 bases outside the gene matches. Germline CDR1 reads LNHDA; CDR2 reads SQIVND (reference sequence). This CDR3 is CASSTRLAGDEQFF. The DNA for the CDR3 is TGTGCCAGTAGCACTAGGCTAGCGGGAGATGAGCAGTTCTTC.

The V and J genes are TRBV5-1 and TRBJ1-3; 7 bases are a match to TRBD1. J gave up 0 bases and V 3 bases, and 6 bases lay outside the gene matches. Germline V lookup: CDR1 SGHRS, CDR2 YFSETQ. The CDR3 runs 16 residues. CDR3 protein: CASSSQQGSSGNTIYF. CDR3 DNA: TGCGCCAGCAGCTCTCAACAGGGGAGCTCTGGAAACACCATATATTTT.

This clonotype occurred a few times. This chain uses TRBV7-2 with TRBJ2-1; 13 bases are shared with TRBD2. This CDR3 spans 16 amino acids. V shed 5 bases, J shed 8 bases, and the junction held 9 bases outside the gene matches. Germline CDR1 SGHTA, CDR2 FQGNSA. The CDR3 sequence: CASSAITSGRAHEQFF. Written as DNA, the CDR3 is TGTGCCAGCAGCGCGATCACTAGCGGGAGGGCCCATGAGCAGTTCTTC.

This clonotype was counted many times. The chain is built from TRBV6-5 and TRBJ2-1, with D unclear. The CDR3 covers 15 residues. Per germline, CDR1 MNHEY and CDR2 SVGAGI. Trimming took off 5 bases at V and 0 bases at J, with 11 bases between the two ends. CDR3 nucleotide sequence: TGTGCCAGCAGTATGACCCCGAGCTCCTACAATGAGCAGTTCTTC. Translation: CASSMTPSSYNEQFF.

This clonotype was seen a few times. V gene TRBV28 combines with J gene TRBJ2-7; 9 positions agree with TRBD1. Germline V gene lookup returns CDR1 MDHEN and CDR2 SYDVKM. Trimming took 5 bases from V and 2 from J; bases not matched to a gene: 7. The CDR3 covers 15 residues. CDR3 bases: TGTGCCAGCAGTCGACGGGACAGGGCCCCCTACGAGCAGTACTTC. This gives the protein CASSRRDRAPYEQYF.

This clonotype was seen more than once but under ten times. V is TRBV2 and J is TRBJ1-1; 12 bases line up with TRBD1. The CDR3 covers 13 residues. Trimming cost V 7 bases and J 7 bases; bases outside gene matches: 4. In germline, CDR1 is SNHLY, CDR2 FYNNEI. Written as DNA, the CDR3 is TGTGCCAGCAACTGGGACAGGGGGCTTGAAGCTTTCTTT. Translating gives CASNWDRGLEAFF.

This clonotype was detected only a few times. The chain combines TRBV2 with TRBJ2-1; 11 nucleotides agree with TRBD2. The germline V gene encodes CDR1 SNHLY and CDR2 FYNNEI. This CDR3 is 13 amino acids long. Losses at the gene ends were 8 bases for V and 5 bases for J; bases not matched to a gene: 2. CDR3 in amino acids: CASATSGNNEQFF. CDR3 in DNA: TGTGCCAGCGCGACTAGCGGGAACAATGAGCAGTTCTTC.